What follows are 32 T cell receptor beta chains derived from one specimen sequenced in a study of cytomegalovirus exposure and HLA in healthy donors. PCR used 60 Vbeta primers and 13 Jbeta primers. Sequencing used immunoSEQ multiplex PCR; TCRdb keeps in-frame clones, though not all of them. The sample yields about 95,000 clones, approximately 80% seen once. Sequences were obtained from PBMCs. The receptors come from a middle-aged woman in good health and CMV-seropositive.

J is TRBJ2-1 and V is TRBV27, with no clear D. V lost 8 bases and J 6 bases, leaving 11 bases between the germline ends. Germline assignment: CDR1 MNHEY and CDR2 SMNVEV (reference sequence). This CDR3 is 12 amino acids long. CDR3 DNA: TGTGCCAGCGCTCCGGGTGCCAATGAGCAGTTCTTC. It yields the protein CASAPGANEQFF.

The genes are TRBV4-1 and TRBJ2-5; a possible D gene is TRBD2 (8 bases). Deletions cut 5 bases from V and 9 bases from J, with 22 bases between. This CDR3 is built from 15 residues. Germline assignment: CDR1 MGHRA and CDR2 YSYEKL. The CDR3 loop reads CASSAQGQPGGAQYF. The CDR3 DNA follows: TGCGCCAGCAGCGCCCAGGGACAGCCGGGAGGGGCCCAGTACTTC.

J is TRBJ2-1 and V is TRBV5-4; 7 nucleotides align to TRBD2. The germline CDR1 and CDR2 sequences are SGHNT and YYREEE (reference sequence). Trimming at V came to 0 bases and at J to 3 bases, leaving 6 bases not matched to a gene. The CDR3 consists of 16 residues. The CDR3 spells CASSLDASGGYNEQFF. The CDR3 bases are TGTGCCAGCAGCTTGGACGCTAGCGGAGGCTACAATGAGCAGTTCTTC.

This clone was recorded a few times. The chain is built from TRBV6-4 and TRBJ1-6; TRBD1 matches 7 bases. The CDR3 contains 14 residues. The ends lost 6 bases at V and 6 bases at J; junction bases unmatched: 5. Germline V gene data show CDR1 as MRHNA and CDR2 as SNTAGT. The CDR3 loop is CASRRTGINSPLHF. As DNA, the CDR3 is TGTGCCAGCAGAAGGACAGGAATTAATTCACCCCTCCACTTT.

This clone has only one observation. V and J are TRBV12-5 and TRBJ1-5, with D unclear. The germline gives CDR1 LGHNT, CDR2 FRNRAP. This CDR3 region has 16 residues. V was cut by 3 bases and J by 2 bases, with 14 bases left in between. The CDR3 region is CASGFPGVLCNQPQHF. DNA of the CDR3: TGTGCTAGTGGTTTCCCCGGGGTTCTGTGCAATCAGCCCCAGCATTTT.

This clone has a single count. The chain employs TRBV19 and TRBJ2-2; tentatively, D is TRBD2 (6 bases). Deletions cut 7 bases from V and 5 bases from J, with 17 bases between. CDR1 LNHDA and CDR2 SQIVND come from the germline V gene (reference sequence). The CDR3 spans 15 residues. CDR3 region: CASNPRLGGTGELFF. CDR3 bases: TGTGCCAGTAATCCCAGACTAGGTGGTACCGGGGAGCTGTTTTTT.

This chain joins TRBV19 and TRBJ1-5, with D possibly being TRBD1 (6 bases). Trimming took 0 bases from V and 4 from J, leaving 7 bases between them. CDR1 LNHDA and CDR2 SQIVND come from the germline V gene (reference sequence). This CDR3 spans 14 amino acids. CDR3 amino acids: CASSIDTGNQPQHF. Here the CDR3 DNA reads TGTGCCAGTAGTATAGATACAGGGAATCAGCCCCAGCATTTT.

V is TRBV6-4 and J is TRBJ2-1, with a possible D match to TRBD1 (5 bases). In germline, CDR1 is MRHNA, CDR2 SNTAGT. The CDR3 is 14 residues long. V lost 6 bases to trimming and J lost 6 bases, with 15 bases between them. Written as DNA, the CDR3 is TGTGCCAGCAGCCCCGTAGGTCAGGGCAATGAGCAGTTCTTC. Translating gives CASSPVGQGNEQFF.

The chain carries TRBV28 and TRBJ2-7; 7 bases are a match to TRBD2. CDR3 length: 16 residues. The V gene end was trimmed by 4 bases and the J gene end by 7 bases; junction bases not matched to a gene: 16. Germline lookup yields CDR1 MDHEN and CDR2 SYDVKM. The DNA for the CDR3 is TGTGCCAGCAGTTCCCCTCGACGGAAAGTGGGGGGGGAGCAGTACTTC. As protein: CASSSPRRKVGGEQYF.

V and J are TRBV5-1 and TRBJ2-5, with D unresolved. Germline CDR1 and CDR2: SGHRS and YFSETQ. V was trimmed by 0 bases and J by 0 bases, leaving 6 bases between them. The CDR3 totals 14 residues. CDR3 DNA: TGCGCCAGCAGCTTGGTAGCAGACCAAGAGACCCAGTACTTC. Protein: CASSLVADQETQYF.

This sequence joins TRBV5-4 and TRBJ2-2; D is uncertain. This CDR3 spans 14 amino acids. The germline CDR1 and CDR2 sequences are SGHNT and YYREEE (reference sequence). Trimming removed 3 bases from V and 2 bases from J, with 8 bases in between. The CDR3 loop is CASSWLENTGELFF. DNA for the CDR3: TGTGCCAGCAGCTGGCTTGAAAACACCGGGGAGCTGTTTTTT.

The sample holds a few counts of this clone. The chain employs TRBV6-5 and TRBJ1-4; D is ambiguous. The CDR3 runs to 12 residues. Trimming took 5 bases from V and 11 from J, leaving 12 bases between them. CDR1 MNHEY and CDR2 SVGAGI come from the germline V gene. CDR3 sequence (DNA): TGTGCCAGCAGTGCCCCGGGTCCTAAACTGTTTTTT. It codes for CASSAPGPKLFF.

The rearrangement uses TRBV19 and TRBJ2-5, with 7 bases identical to TRBD1. V lost 6 bases, J lost 3 bases, and 7 bases stayed unmatched. Germline assignment: CDR1 LNHDA and CDR2 SQIVND (reference sequence). The CDR3 extends over 14 amino acids. The CDR3 here is CASSPTGLEETQYF. Written as DNA, the CDR3 is TGTGCCAGTAGCCCGACAGGGTTAGAAGAGACCCAGTACTTC.

This chain links TRBV2 with TRBJ2-7; 10 bases are a match to TRBD1. The germline V gene encodes CDR1 SNHLY and CDR2 FYNNEI. The CDR3 sequence is 13 residues long. V shed 6 bases, J shed 2 bases, and the junction held 1 base outside the gene matches. The CDR3, as DNA: TGTGCCAGCAGAGGGACAGGGGCCTACGAGCAGTACTTC. This codes for CASRGTGAYEQYF.

This chain joins TRBV7-9 and TRBJ2-7, with 7 positions matching TRBD2. The CDR3 loop spans 13 amino acids. Germline loops: CDR1 SEHNR, CDR2 FQNEAQ (reference sequence). The V gene end was trimmed by 5 bases and the J gene end by 3 bases; junction bases not matched to a gene: 4. The CDR3 nucleotides are TGTGCCAGCAGCCCGGGACTAAACTACGAGCAGTACTTC. This encodes CASSPGLNYEQYF. The full variable domain, with the rest looked up from reference TRBV7-9 and TRBJ2-7, is DTGVSQNPRHKITKRGQNVTFRCDPISEHNRLYWYRQTLGQGPEFLTYFQNEAQLEKSRLLSDRFSAERPKGSFSTLEIQRTEQGDSAMYLCASSPGLNYEQYFGPGTRLTVT.

Concerning this clone itself: The germline gene is not matched at one end of the junction; a read error may be the cause. The V gene is TRBV7-9, the J gene TRBJ2-2; 8 bases match TRBD2. CDR1 and CDR2 (germline): SEHNR, FQNEAQ (reference sequence). The CDR3 is made up of 16 amino acids. Here the CDR3 reads CSSSLVGGRSTGELFF. As DNA, the CDR3 is TGTTCCAGCAGCTTAGTCGGCGGGAGGAGCACCGGGGAGCTGTTTTTT. Based on the CDR3 plus reference TRBV7-9 and TRBJ2-2, the full variable domain is DTGVSQNPRHKITKRGQNVTFRCDPISEHNRLYWYRQTLGQGPEFLTYFQNEAQLEKSRLLSDRFSAERPKGSFSTLEIQRTEQGDSAMYLCSSSLVGGRSTGELFFGEGSRLTVL.

The chain is built from TRBV6-6 and TRBJ1-4, with 8 nucleotides matching TRBD1. Germline CDR1 and CDR2: MNHNY and SVGAGI (reference sequence). J was trimmed by 11 bases and V by 2 bases; bases with no gene match: 13. The length of the CDR3 is 16 residues. As DNA, the CDR3 is TGTGCCAGCAGTTACCCCAGGGGGCCTACCCAGGCCAAACTGTTTTTT. It yields the protein CASSYPRGPTQAKLFF.

The chain links TRBV27 to TRBJ1-1; perhaps TRBD1 as D (5 bases). The CDR3 extends over 15 amino acids. V dropped 2 bases and J dropped 4 bases, with 14 bases sitting between them. CDR1 is MNHEY and CDR2 is SMNVEV in the germline V gene (reference sequence). The CDR3 DNA is TGTGCCAGCAGTTTAGCTCTCAGGGCGGCCACTGAAGCTTTCTTT. Translated, it gives CASSLALRAATEAFF.

The chain uses TRBV29-1 and TRBJ2-7; 11 nucleotides agree with TRBD2. Germline loops: CDR1 SQVTM, CDR2 ANQGSEA. This CDR3 region has 16 residues. V trimming: 1 base; J trimming: 3 bases; junction bases outside the gene matches: 8. As DNA, the CDR3 is TGCAGCGTTGAAGGGCCTAGCGGGGGGAACCTCTACGAGCAGTACTTC. Translation gives CSVEGPSGGNLYEQYF.

This sequence joins TRBV6-6 and TRBJ1-2; D is perhaps TRBD1 (5 bases). The germline V gene has CDR1 MNHNY and CDR2 SVGAGI (reference sequence). The CDR3 spans 16 residues. Trimming took 2 bases from V and 8 from J, leaving 21 bases between them. The CDR3 sequence is CASSYPTTGGEGGYTF. The CDR3 region has the DNA TGTGCCAGCAGTTACCCGACAACGGGGGGGGAAGGGGGCTACACCTTC.

The chain combines TRBV9 with TRBJ2-1; 8 bases agree with TRBD1. The CDR3 has 13 residues. Germline CDR1 reads SGDLS; CDR2 reads YYNGEE. The trim removed 3 bases at V and 6 bases at J, leaving 2 bases unmatched. The CDR3 is CASSGTGGNEQFF. CDR3 DNA sequence: TGTGCCAGCAGCGGCACAGGGGGCAATGAGCAGTTCTTC.

CDR3 DNA: TGTGCCAGCAGCGCCTTTGCGGGAGCGATCACCGGGGAGCTGTTTTTT. Its protein product is CASSAFAGAITGELFF. The J gene is TRBJ2-2, the V gene TRBV9, with 7 bases that match TRBD2. CDR3 length: 16 amino acids. Germline CDR1 is SGDLS and CDR2 is YYNGEE. V shed 3 bases, J shed 4 bases, and the junction held 9 bases outside the gene matches.

The V and J genes are TRBV11-3 and TRBJ2-3; 15 positions match TRBD2. This CDR3 is 18 amino acids long. Losses at the gene ends were 3 bases for V and 1 base for J; bases not matched to a gene: 5. The germline gives CDR1 SGHNT, CDR2 YENEEA. CDR3 protein: CASSFWTSGRAGTDTQYF. The CDR3 bases are TGTGCCAGCAGCTTTTGGACTAGCGGGAGGGCCGGCACAGATACGCAGTATTTT.

The rearrangement uses TRBV9 and TRBJ2-7; 7 nucleotides align to TRBD2. V lost 3 bases to trimming and J lost 6 bases; unmatched junction nucleotides: 0. This CDR3 contains 11 residues. In germline, CDR1 is SGDLS, CDR2 YYNGEE. The CDR3 DNA sequence: TGTGCCAGCAGCGGGGGGGGCGAGCAGTACTTC. Protein sequence: CASSGGGEQYF.

The V gene is TRBV19, the J gene TRBJ1-3; D gene uncertain. The CDR3 covers 15 residues. From germline, CDR1 is LNHDA and CDR2 SQIVND (reference sequence). The ends were cut back, 2 bases at V and 0 bases at J, with 8 bases in the middle. Here the CDR3 reads CASSISGNSGNTIYF. The CDR3 nucleotides are TGTGCCAGTAGTATATCCGGGAACTCTGGAAACACCATATATTTT.

The chain links TRBV27 to TRBJ2-7, with 10 bases aligning to TRBD2. The CDR3 spans 15 residues. The V segment lost 5 bases and the J segment 2 bases; nucleotides outside the gene matches: 6. Germline loops: CDR1 MNHEY, CDR2 SMNVEV (reference sequence). This CDR3 reads CASSPPLAGAYEQYF. CDR3 in DNA: TGTGCCAGCAGTCCTCCCCTAGCGGGAGCCTACGAGCAGTACTTC.

This clone was found a few times. Other DNA sequences in this specimen translate into the identical CDR3. The rearrangement uses TRBV5-4 and TRBJ2-3, with TRBD2 matching over 7 bases. Trimming at V came to 4 bases and at J to 3 bases, leaving 2 bases not matched to a gene. CDR1 SGHNT and CDR2 YYREEE come from the germline V gene (reference sequence). The CDR3 extends over 13 amino acids. CDR3: CASSSSGTDTQYF. CDR3 coding DNA: TGTGCCAGCAGCAGTAGCGGGACAGATACGCAGTATTTT. Complete variable domain (other parts from reference TRBV5-4 and TRBJ2-3): ETGVTQSPTHLIKTRGQQVTLRCSSQSGHNTVSWYQQALGQGPQFIFQYYREEENGRGNFPPRFSGLQFPNYSSELNVNALELDDSALYLCASSSSGTDTQYFGPGTRLTVL.

This clone has more than one count but fewer than ten. V and J are TRBV5-4 and TRBJ2-5; 7 nucleotides align to TRBD2. V was pared by 0 bases and J by 2 bases, with 1 base of the junction left unmatched. In germline, CDR1 is SGHNT, CDR2 YYREEE (reference sequence). CDR3 length: 14 amino acids. CDR3 bases: TGTGCCAGCAGCTTGGGGGGGGGACAAGAGACCCAGTACTTC. This translates into CASSLGGGQETQYF.

This clone came up once. The gene calls are TRBV10-3 and TRBJ2-1, with 9 bases lining up with TRBD2. Germline V lookup: CDR1 ENHRY, CDR2 SYGVKD. The CDR3 has 17 residues. The ends lost 7 bases at V and 1 base at J; junction bases unmatched: 11. The CDR3 region has the DNA TGTGCCATCACCCCAGCGGGAGGCCCCGGATCCTACAATGAGCAGTTCTTC. It specifies CAITPAGGPGSYNEQFF.

This clone came up once. CDR3: CASSAPGLAGGADTGELFF. The DNA for the CDR3 is TGTGCCAGCAGCGCGCCGGGACTAGCGGGAGGTGCGGACACCGGGGAGCTGTTTTTT. The chain uses TRBV9 and TRBJ2-2; the match to TRBD2 covers 15 bases. V was clipped by 3 bases and J by 3 bases; unmatched bases: 9. The CDR3 spans 19 residues. In germline, CDR1 is SGDLS, CDR2 YYNGEE.

The V gene is TRBV11-3, the J gene TRBJ2-7; 9 bases are a match to TRBD2. The germline V gene has CDR1 SGHNT and CDR2 YENEEA. The trim removed 5 bases at V and 5 bases at J, leaving 10 bases unmatched. The CDR3 runs to 15 residues. The CDR3 DNA reads as TGTGCCAGCAGCGACGTAGCGGGAGCGAGGCACGAGCAGTACTTC. Residues: CASSDVAGARHEQYF.

In its sample, this clone was seen once. V and J are TRBV6-1 and TRBJ1-4, with TRBD1 matching over 11 bases. Germline trimming cut 1 base from V and 5 bases from J; bases unmatched to any gene: 6. This CDR3 contains 17 residues. Germline V gene data show CDR1 as MNHNS and CDR2 as SASEGT. CDR3 DNA: TGTGCCAGCAGTGAAGTTCCCGGGACAGGGGGGAATGAAAAACTGTTTTTT. Translating gives CASSEVPGTGGNEKLFF.